The 26 T cell receptor beta chains below all came from one sample that was sequenced in a study of cytomegalovirus exposure and HLA in healthy donors. This PCR relied on a set of 60 Vbeta primers and 13 Jbeta primers. Profiling relied on immunoSEQ multiplex PCR, and the TCRdb table lists in-frame clones only, not all of them. The table includes roughly 240,000 clones, around 84% detected once. Specimen: PBMCs. Receptor source: a girl under 10 years old in good health and CMV-seronegative.

Comments on this clone: Germline and junction disagree at one end, which may indicate a read error. The CDR3 here is CSSSLDAGMNTEAFF. The CDR3 bases are TGTTCCAGCAGCTTAGATGCGGGGATGAACACTGAAGCTTTCTTT. The chain is built from TRBV7-9 and TRBJ1-1; no reliable D call. This CDR3 has 15 amino acids. Germline V gene data show CDR1 as SEHNR and CDR2 as FQNEAQ (reference sequence).

This clone was seen more than once but under ten times. The chain employs TRBV5-4 and TRBJ2-3, with 10 bases lining up with TRBD2. Germline V gene data show CDR1 as SGHNT and CDR2 as YYREEE (reference sequence). CDR3 length equals 15 residues. The junction had 2 bases not matched to a gene; V was cut back by 1 base and J by 3 bases. CDR3 sequence: CASSLTSGKTDTQYF. CDR3 sequence (DNA): TGTGCCAGCAGCTTGACTAGCGGGAAAACAGATACGCAGTATTTT. The full variable domain, with the rest looked up from reference TRBV5-4 and TRBJ2-3, is ETGVTQSPTHLIKTRGQQVTLRCSSQSGHNTVSWYQQALGQGPQFIFQYYREEENGRGNFPPRFSGLQFPNYSSELNVNALELDDSALYLCASSLTSGKTDTQYFGPGTRLTVL.

The gene calls are TRBV2 and TRBJ2-7; TRBD1 matches at 8 bases. Germline-derived CDR1 and CDR2 are SNHLY and FYNNEI. This CDR3 is built from 14 residues. V gave up 2 bases and J gave up 4 bases; unmatched junction bases: 4. CDR3 sequence (DNA): TGTGCCAGCAGTGAACAGGGGGCAAGATACGAGCAGTACTTC. This gives the protein CASSEQGARYEQYF.

This chain joins TRBV5-1 and TRBJ2-7; D unresolved. The V end lost 4 bases, the J end lost 4 bases, and 9 bases lay between the germline ends. The CDR3 totals 12 residues. The germline V gene has CDR1 SGHRS and CDR2 YFSETQ. This CDR3 is CASSGLAYEQYF. CDR3 nucleotides: TGCGCCAGCAGCGGGCTCGCTTACGAGCAGTACTTC.

The chain employs TRBV27 and TRBJ2-1; D perhaps matches TRBD2 (5 bases). Germline V lookup: CDR1 MNHEY, CDR2 SMNVEV (reference sequence). V gave up 4 bases and J gave up 2 bases, with 9 bases separating them. This CDR3 contains 14 residues. CDR3 nucleotide sequence: TGTGCCAGCAGTTACGGGGTTACCTACAATGAGCAGTTCTTC. Its translation is CASSYGVTYNEQFF.

The chain carries TRBV27 and TRBJ1-2; 7 positions match TRBD1. The CDR3 spans 13 residues. The V and J ends lost 8 bases and 3 bases, in that order; junction bases with no gene match: 6. Per the germline V gene, CDR1 is MNHEY and CDR2 is SMNVEV (reference sequence). The CDR3 DNA reads as TGTGCCAGCGGCCCGGGACAGCACTATGGCTACACCTTC. It is translated as CASGPGQHYGYTF.

This CDR3 is CASSPQGDGYTF. DNA for the CDR3: TGTGCCAGCAGCCCACAGGGAGATGGCTACACCTTC. The chain is built from TRBV13 and TRBJ1-2; D perhaps matches TRBD1 (6 bases). This CDR3 contains 12 residues. In germline, CDR1 is PRHDT, CDR2 FYEKMQ (reference sequence). V was cut by 5 bases and J by 6 bases, with 10 bases left in between. Filled out from reference TRBV13 and TRBJ1-2, the complete variable domain reads AAGVIQSPRHLIKEKRETATLKCYPIPRHDTVYWYQQGPGQDPQFLISFYEKMQSDKGSIPDRFSAQQFSDYHSELNMSSLELGDSALYFCASSPQGDGYTFGSGTRLTVV.

The genes are TRBV11-2 and TRBJ1-3; tentatively, D is TRBD1 (5 bases). The CDR3 length is 17 residues. With 0 bases removed from V and 2 bases from J, the gap between germline ends came to 14 bases. Germline CDR1 is SGHAT and CDR2 is FQNNGV. CDR3 DNA sequence: TGTGCCAGCAGCTTAGATCATCAGGGAAATGCTGGAAACACCATATATTTT. Translating it yields CASSLDHQGNAGNTIYF.

The chain uses TRBV5-6 and TRBJ1-2; 7 bases match TRBD1. Per the germline V gene, CDR1 is SGHDT and CDR2 is YYEEEE. The CDR3 has 13 residues. The J segment lost 4 bases and the V segment lost 5 bases, leaving 5 bases of the junction unmatched. CDR3 sequence (DNA): TGTGCCAGCAGTCAGGGGGATGGCTATGGCTACACCTTC. It translates to CASSQGDGYGYTF.

V is TRBV5-5 and J is TRBJ2-3; 7 bases align to TRBD1. V gave up 7 bases and J gave up 4 bases; unmatched junction bases: 15. Germline assignment: CDR1 SGHKS and CDR2 YYEKEE (reference sequence). This CDR3 contains 16 residues. DNA for the CDR3: TGTGCCAGCGGGGACAGAACCTCCGAAATTTCAGATACGCAGTATTTT. Its protein product is CASGDRTSEISDTQYF.

This clone was recorded once. The chain has TRBV19 and TRBJ1-2; 10 bases agree with TRBD1. Germline V gene lookup returns CDR1 LNHDA and CDR2 SQIVND (reference sequence). This CDR3 has 14 amino acids. The trim removed 3 bases at V and 6 bases at J, leaving 4 bases unmatched. The CDR3 DNA is TGTGCCAGTAGTATGGCGGGGACAGGGGATGGCTACACCTTC. Translation: CASSMAGTGDGYTF. The whole variable domain, remainder taken from reference TRBV19 and TRBJ1-2, is DGGITQSPKYLFRKEGQNVTLSCEQNLNHDAMYWYRQDPGQGLRLIYYSQIVNDFQKGDIAEGYSVSREKKESFPLTVTSAQKNPTAFYLCASSMAGTGDGYTFGSGTRLTVV.

The rearrangement uses TRBV19 and TRBJ2-6, with D unresolved. CDR3 length: 15 residues. Germline V gene data show CDR1 as LNHDA and CDR2 as SQIVND (reference sequence). Trimming pared 5 bases from V and 0 bases from J, leaving 8 bases between. The CDR3 DNA follows: TGTGCCAGTAGTCTCGGTCTCTCTGGGGCCAACGTCCTGACTTTC. Translation: CASSLGLSGANVLTF.

This clone was observed a single time. V is TRBV30 and J is TRBJ2-7, with D possibly matching TRBD1 (7 bases). V lost 3 bases to trimming and J lost 4 bases, with 28 bases between them. Germline CDR1 reads GTSNPN; CDR2 reads SVGIG (reference sequence). The CDR3 sequence is 18 residues long. In nucleotides, the CDR3 is TGTGCCTGGAGAAGCCCCGGGGCCCGACAGGGAGGTTTTTACGAGCAGTACTTC. Protein product: CAWRSPGARQGGFYEQYF.

The chain combines TRBV9 with TRBJ1-1, with TRBD1 as a possible D gene (6 bases). Germline V gene data show CDR1 as SGDLS and CDR2 as YYNGEE. The CDR3 length is 14 residues. V lost 4 bases to trimming and J lost 6 bases, with 16 bases between them. Written as DNA, the CDR3 is TGTGCCAGCAGCAGGCAGGGGACCTACGCTGAAGCTTTCTTT. This gives the protein CASSRQGTYAEAFF.

This chain links TRBV4-2 with TRBJ2-2, with D possibly being TRBD2 (5 bases). The V end was cut by 3 bases, the J end by 9 bases, with 14 bases between. Germline CDR1 and CDR2: LGHNA and YNFKEQ. This CDR3 spans 14 amino acids. CDR3 bases: TGTGCCAGCAGCCAGGAAACTAGTCGCTGGGAGCTGTTTTTT. Translated, it gives CASSQETSRWELFF.

CDR3 in DNA: TGTGCCAGTAGTATGGGGGGGGTAGCCATGGACCTAAATGAGCAGTTCTTC. Its translation is CASSMGGVAMDLNEQFF. The gene calls are TRBV19 and TRBJ2-1; TRBD2 matches at 7 bases. The CDR3 totals 17 residues. CDR1 and CDR2 from the germline V gene are LNHDA and SQIVND (reference sequence). Unmatched junction bases numbered 15, after V lost 3 bases and J lost 7 bases.

The chain has TRBV7-8 and TRBJ1-3; 9 bases are a match to TRBD1. Per germline, CDR1 SGHVS and CDR2 FQNEAQ. The CDR3 loop spans 19 amino acids. With 3 bases clipped from V and 2 bases from J, the junction kept 14 bases outside the gene matches. CDR3: CASSFFNSRTGVTGNTIYF. In nucleotides, the CDR3 is TGTGCCAGCAGCTTTTTCAATAGCCGGACAGGGGTAACTGGAAACACCATATATTTT.

The chain couples TRBV5-1 to TRBJ2-3; 11 bases are shared with TRBD2. With 5 bases clipped from V and 4 bases from J, the junction kept 12 bases outside the gene matches. The CDR3 sequence is 17 residues long. In germline, CDR1 is SGHRS, CDR2 YFSETQ. CDR3 region: CASSPSGGNVRADTQYF. CDR3 bases: TGCGCCAGCAGTCCTAGCGGGGGGAATGTGAGGGCAGATACGCAGTATTTT.

V is TRBV7-2 and J is TRBJ2-3, with 9 bases fitting TRBD2. The CDR3 has 16 amino acids. Germline V gene sequence: CDR1 SGHTA, CDR2 FQGNSA. The V segment lost 5 bases and the J segment 0 bases; nucleotides outside the gene matches: 6. CDR3 in DNA: TGTGCCAGCAGCCTCGCGGGACTAGCCAGCACAGATACGCAGTATTTT. Protein: CASSLAGLASTDTQYF.

The gene calls are TRBV4-1 and TRBJ2-1; maybe TRBD2 (6 bases). The CDR3 is 15 residues long. V dropped 4 bases and J dropped 6 bases, with 16 bases sitting between them. Germline CDR1 reads MGHRA; CDR2 reads YSYEKL. The CDR3 DNA reads TGCGCCAGCAGCCCCCTAGACCGGGACTCCAATGAGCAGTTCTTC. It specifies CASSPLDRDSNEQFF.

The rearrangement links TRBV7-3 to TRBJ2-1; 14 bases fit TRBD2. The CDR3 consists of 19 residues. V lost 2 bases, J lost 3 bases, and 9 bases stayed unmatched. Germline CDR1 is SGHTA and CDR2 is FQGTGA. The CDR3: CASSLSRLAGGRDYNEQFF. The CDR3 coding sequence is TGTGCCAGCAGCTTATCCCGACTAGCGGGGGGGCGGGACTACAATGAGCAGTTCTTC.

The gene calls are TRBV6-1 and TRBJ1-1; D is undetermined. Germline CDR1 and CDR2: MNHNS and SASEGT. V was pared by 0 bases and J by 11 bases, with 13 bases between. The CDR3 sequence is 13 residues long. CDR3 sequence: CASSEAGADGAFF. In DNA form, the CDR3 reads TGTGCCAGCAGTGAAGCAGGAGCCGACGGGGCTTTCTTT.

The rearrangement uses TRBV10-1 and TRBJ2-5, with TRBD1 matching over 9 bases. V shed 5 bases and J 1 base; nucleotides not matched to a gene: 2. This CDR3 comprises 14 residues. The V gene's germline CDR1 is WNHNN and CDR2 SYGVQD (reference sequence). CDR3: CASSWDRAQETQYF. The DNA for the CDR3 is TGCGCCAGCAGTTGGGACAGGGCCCAAGAGACCCAGTACTTC.

V gene TRBV7-9 combines with J gene TRBJ2-7, with TRBD1 matching over 11 bases. The CDR3 has 14 residues. Germline V gene data show CDR1 as SEHNR and CDR2 as FQNEAQ (reference sequence). The J segment lost 6 bases and the V segment lost 1 base, leaving 2 bases of the junction unmatched. CDR3 protein: CASSLGGTGGEQYF. CDR3 bases: TGTGCCAGCAGCTTAGGGGGGACAGGGGGCGAGCAGTACTTC.

The chain uses TRBV15 and TRBJ2-1, with TRBD1 matching over 8 bases. The length of the CDR3 is 15 residues. Losses at the gene ends were 1 base for V and 3 bases for J; bases not matched to a gene: 2. Germline loops: CDR1 LNHNV, CDR2 YYDKDF (reference sequence). The CDR3 protein is CATSRGTGYYNEQFF. CDR3 nucleotides: TGTGCCACCAGCAGAGGGACAGGGTACTACAATGAGCAGTTCTTC.

The chain carries TRBV5-8 and TRBJ1-5; D not resolved. The germline V and J ends were trimmed by 4 bases and 0 bases, with 11 bases remaining between them. Germline-derived CDR1 and CDR2 are SGHTS and YDEGEE. This CDR3 is built from 15 residues. Here the CDR3 reads CASSPRGLSNQPQHF. The CDR3 coding sequence is TGTGCCAGCAGCCCTCGAGGACTTAGCAATCAGCCCCAGCATTTT.